This T cell receptor (beta chain) was recorded in a study of CD8 T cells in ankylosing spondylitis. General observations from the study: Disease-linked clones were found to be CD8+ and relatively rare in peripheral blood. Reports say disease-linked clones showed up significantly more in matched ankylosing spondylitis synovial fluid. Typical of ankylosing spondylitis blood, it appeared, was a TCR beta motif of roughly eight highly homologous variants.

This CDR3 region has 13 residues. The germline V gene encodes CDR1 WSHSY and CDR2 SAAADI. V was pared by 11 bases and J by 3 bases, with 7 bases of the junction left unmatched. Quantitative 5'-RACE with molecular barcodes was used to make the TCR beta libraries. TCRdb ran MiXCR on the 5' RACE reads and lists one entry per CDR3 protein. Altogether some 200,000 distinct CDR3 sequences are present, 9.5% to 15% being singletons, with the ten largest covering approximately 16%. This clonotype occurred a few times. The antigen is undetermined. The sequenced sample was blood, either unsorted or a sorted T cell fraction (not recorded which). The receptor's source is a male donor with ankylosing spondylitis or in good health (not recorded which). V gene TRBV10-2 combines with J gene TRBJ2-7; 10 bases agree with TRBD1. The CDR3 DNA follows: TGCGCCGTATCCGGGACAGGGGTCTACGAGCAGTACTTC. Translated: CAVSGTGVYEQYF.